This T cell receptor (beta chain) was recorded in a study of blood T cell repertoires in COVID-19 (TCRdb year 2020). Broadly, across the study: The collaborator samples originated in the United States, Italy and Spain and spanned the acute and convalescent phases of COVID-19. The samples were drawn from two sources: the first 160 participants of the ongoing ImmuneRACE study, and fewer than 1,500 subjects contributed by 6 global collaborators. Subjects who had been exposed to COVID-19, were actively infected with it, or had recovered from it provided the deeply sampled blood TCRbeta repertoires that made up the dataset. The material from the prospective study consisted of cDNA or gDNA derived from T cells, B-cell-depleted T cells, or PBMCs. Sample metadata almost always included a de-identified subject ID, COVID-19 status, age in years and sex. Where HLA class I and class II types were available, the types were taken from metadata supplied by the sample provider, not from assay-based typing. The repertoires were released in a freely available public database intended as a resource for research on the immune response to SARS-CoV-2. Results and caveats for the whole study, not just this receptor: How much clinical and demographic metadata was included differed by source and by participant, and the metadata was provided uncurated.

TCRbeta CDR3 regions were amplified from genomic DNA by means of the immunoSEQ Assay, a bias-controlled multiplex PCR. The published analysis was carried out like this. Nucleated cell counts per sample were estimated from amplification of reference gene primers within the assay. Sequence reads were collapsed and filtered to measure the absolute abundance of every unique TCRbeta CDR3 rearrangement. For each sample, productive Simpson clonality was calculated as the square root of Simpson's diversity index across productive rearrangements. Imported from immuneACCESS, the table was reduced by TCRdb to in-frame sequences with V and J called. These copies leave out some clones; in studies compared against another copy, an unresolved V gene accounts for under half, and the cause of the remainder is not known. D and trimming were read from the DNA, whereas the V and J calls and clone size are those reported in that table. This sample is represented by some 51,000 clones; around nine tenths of them were singletons. Jointly, the top ten make up over 1% of the sample.

Its CDR3 holds 13 amino acids, cysteine through phenylalanine. Only CDR3 DNA is held: 39 bases, read in frame from base 1. The junction carries 7 bases between V and J, which are trimmed by 0 bases and 5 bases respectively. The germline V gene yields MNHNS for CDR1 and SASEGT for CDR2. Collaborating institutions collected whole blood in K2EDTA tubes following their own protocols. For TCRbeta analysis, collaborators shipped samples as frozen whole blood, isolated PBMCs, or DNA extracted from either of those sample types. Details on this clone: Its binding antigen is unknown. Base qualities are missing; no much larger clone stands one base away.

The sequence was obtained from a man in his fifties or sixties with acute or convalescent COVID-19. The chain joins TRBV6-1 to TRBJ2-5; the D gene is possibly TRBD2, with 6 bases matching. Sequenced sample: peripheral blood. The CDR3 in this case is CASSEAGGETQYF. The DNA sequence reads TGTGCCAGCAGTGAAGCCGGGGGTGAGACCCAGTACTTC.